This T cell receptor (beta chain) comes out of a study of cytomegalovirus exposure and HLA in healthy donors. Findings and limits, study-wide: Near-uniform donor sequencing depth was presumed by presence/absence analyses. Per a later analysis, 15,000 to 20,000 TCR beta sequences showed association with HLA alleles at 0.05 false discovery rate. A later analysis reportedly found that, within productive TCRs, an Asian-associated ancestry cluster had fewer N-insertions than the mean observed across the roughly 630 donors.

The junction had 3 bases not matched to a gene; V was cut back by 2 bases and J by 3 bases. CDR1 and CDR2 (germline): KGHSH, LQKENI. The CDR3 loop spans 16 amino acids. PCR employed 60 Vbeta and 13 Jbeta primers. TCRdb's table, derived via immunoSEQ multiplex PCR, lists solely in-frame clones and lacks some. Of under 110,000 clones listed, over 75% are singletons. Comments on this clone: Its antigen is unknown.

V usage is TRBV18 and J usage is TRBJ2-5; TRBD2 matches 13 bases. Source material: PBMCs. The source is a man aged 55 to 70 in good health and CMV-seronegative. Here the CDR3 reads CASSPFGLAGEETQYF. The CDR3 nucleotides are TGTGCCAGCTCACCATTCGGACTAGCGGGGGAAGAGACCCAGTACTTC.